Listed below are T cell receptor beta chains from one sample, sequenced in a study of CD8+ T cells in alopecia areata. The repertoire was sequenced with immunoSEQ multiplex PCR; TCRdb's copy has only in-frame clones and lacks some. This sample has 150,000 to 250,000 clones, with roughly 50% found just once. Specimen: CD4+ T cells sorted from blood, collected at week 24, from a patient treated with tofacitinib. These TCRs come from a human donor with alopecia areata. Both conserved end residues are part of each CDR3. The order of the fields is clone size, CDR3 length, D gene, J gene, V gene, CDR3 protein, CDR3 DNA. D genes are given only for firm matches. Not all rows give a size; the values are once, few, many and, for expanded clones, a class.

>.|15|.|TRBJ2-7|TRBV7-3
CASSRGTGTDYEQYF
TGTGCCAGCAGCCGCGGGACTGGCACCGACTACGAGCAGTACTTC
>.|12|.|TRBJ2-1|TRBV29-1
CSVEGVSNEQFF
TGCAGCGTTGAAGGGGTTTCCAATGAGCAGTTCTTC
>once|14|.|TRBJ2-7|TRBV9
CASSVASTNYEQYF
TGTGCCAGCAGCGTAGCTTCGACTAACTACGAGCAGTACTTC
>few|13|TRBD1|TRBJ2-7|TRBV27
CASTRQGAYEQYF
TGTGCCAGCACACGACAGGGGGCCTACGAGCAGTACTTC
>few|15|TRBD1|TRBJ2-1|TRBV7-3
CASSLQGASGNEQFF
TGTGCCAGCAGCTTACAGGGGGCGAGTGGCAATGAGCAGTTCTTC
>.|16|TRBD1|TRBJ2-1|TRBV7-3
CASSQRGGASYNEQFF
TGTGCCAGCAGCCAGAGAGGGGGCGCTTCCTACAATGAGCAGTTCTTC
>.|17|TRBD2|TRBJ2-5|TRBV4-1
CASSRSLGAGGQETQYF
TGCGCCAGCAGCCGCTCCCTTGGGGCGGGGGGGCAAGAGACCCAGTACTTC
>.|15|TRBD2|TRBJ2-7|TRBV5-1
CASSLGTSPGYEQYF
TGCGCCAGCAGCCTGGGGACTAGTCCTGGCTACGAGCAGTACTTC
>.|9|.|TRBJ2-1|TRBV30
CAWGARPFF
TGTGCCTGGGGAGCCCGCCCGTTCTTC
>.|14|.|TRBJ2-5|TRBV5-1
CASSLVLAGETQYF
TGCGCCAGCAGCTTGGTCCTAGCCGGCGAGACCCAGTACTTC
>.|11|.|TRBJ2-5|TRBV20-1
CSGGTQETQYF
TGCAGCGGAGGCACTCAAGAGACCCAGTACTTC
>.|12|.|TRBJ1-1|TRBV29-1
CSASVGNTEAFF
TGCAGCGCTTCCGTCGGGAACACTGAAGCTTTCTTT
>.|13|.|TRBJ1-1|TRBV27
CATLPGQNTEAFF
TGTGCCACCCTGCCGGGACAGAACACTGAAGCTTTCTTT
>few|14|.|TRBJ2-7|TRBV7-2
CASSLARQTIEQYF
TGTGCCAGCAGCTTAGCGCGGCAGACCATCGAGCAGTACTTC
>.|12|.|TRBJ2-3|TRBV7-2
CASSSNTDTQYF
TGTGCCAGCAGCAGCAACACAGATACGCAGTATTTT
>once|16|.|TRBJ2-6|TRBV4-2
CASSQDWDSGANVLTF
TGTGCCAGCAGCCAAGATTGGGACTCTGGGGCCAACGTCCTGACTTTC
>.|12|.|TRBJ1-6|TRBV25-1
CASSGNNSPLHF
TGTGCCAGCAGTGGAAATAATTCACCCCTCCACTTT
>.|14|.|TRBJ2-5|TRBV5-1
CASSPDLAQETQYF
TGCGCCAGCAGCCCGGACTTGGCACAAGAGACCCAGTACTTC
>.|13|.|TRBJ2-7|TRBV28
CASTFTRGNEQYF
TGTGCCAGCACCTTCACACGGGGGAACGAGCAGTACTTC
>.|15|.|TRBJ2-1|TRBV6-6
CASSIGPPNGVEQFF
TGTGCCAGCAGTATTGGACCCCCCAATGGGGTTGAGCAGTTCTTC
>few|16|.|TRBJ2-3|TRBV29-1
CSVVYWGSWGTDTQYF
TGCAGCGTTGTTTATTGGGGGTCTTGGGGCACAGATACGCAGTATTTT
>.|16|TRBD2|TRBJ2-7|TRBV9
CASSTSGMALSYEQYF
TGTGCCAGCAGTACTAGCGGGATGGCGCTTTCCTACGAGCAGTACTTC
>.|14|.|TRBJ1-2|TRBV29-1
CSVLGGPANYGYTF
TGCAGCGTATTAGGCGGGCCCGCTAACTATGGCTACACCTTC
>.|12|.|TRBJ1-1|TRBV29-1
CSVEKGDTEAFF
TGCAGCGTTGAAAAAGGGGACACTGAAGCTTTCTTT
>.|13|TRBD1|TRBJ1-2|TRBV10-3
CAIRTGTNYGYTF
TGTGCCATTAGGACAGGGACGAACTATGGCTACACCTTC
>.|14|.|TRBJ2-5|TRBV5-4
CASSLAKLQETQYF
TGTGCCAGCAGCTTGGCAAAGCTACAAGAGACCCAGTACTTC
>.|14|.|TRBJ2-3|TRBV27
CASSLGGDADTQYF
TGTGCCAGCAGCTTGGGCGGAGATGCAGATACGCAGTATTTT
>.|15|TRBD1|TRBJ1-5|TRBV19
CASSRQGDVDQPQHF
TGTGCCAGTAGTAGACAGGGGGATGTCGATCAGCCCCAGCATTTT
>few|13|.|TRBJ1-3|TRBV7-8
CASSYTSGNTIYF
TGTGCCAGCAGCTACACTTCTGGAAACACCATATATTTT
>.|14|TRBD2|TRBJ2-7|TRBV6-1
CASTGTRFTYEQYF
TGTGCCAGCACTGGGACTAGATTCACCTACGAGCAGTACTTC
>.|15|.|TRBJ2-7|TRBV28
CASSLPGGGPGEQYF
TGTGCCAGCAGCTTACCGGGCGGCGGACCCGGGGAGCAGTACTTC
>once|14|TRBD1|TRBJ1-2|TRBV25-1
CASSRTGPSYGYTF
TGTGCCAGCAGTCGGACAGGTCCGTCCTATGGCTACACCTTC